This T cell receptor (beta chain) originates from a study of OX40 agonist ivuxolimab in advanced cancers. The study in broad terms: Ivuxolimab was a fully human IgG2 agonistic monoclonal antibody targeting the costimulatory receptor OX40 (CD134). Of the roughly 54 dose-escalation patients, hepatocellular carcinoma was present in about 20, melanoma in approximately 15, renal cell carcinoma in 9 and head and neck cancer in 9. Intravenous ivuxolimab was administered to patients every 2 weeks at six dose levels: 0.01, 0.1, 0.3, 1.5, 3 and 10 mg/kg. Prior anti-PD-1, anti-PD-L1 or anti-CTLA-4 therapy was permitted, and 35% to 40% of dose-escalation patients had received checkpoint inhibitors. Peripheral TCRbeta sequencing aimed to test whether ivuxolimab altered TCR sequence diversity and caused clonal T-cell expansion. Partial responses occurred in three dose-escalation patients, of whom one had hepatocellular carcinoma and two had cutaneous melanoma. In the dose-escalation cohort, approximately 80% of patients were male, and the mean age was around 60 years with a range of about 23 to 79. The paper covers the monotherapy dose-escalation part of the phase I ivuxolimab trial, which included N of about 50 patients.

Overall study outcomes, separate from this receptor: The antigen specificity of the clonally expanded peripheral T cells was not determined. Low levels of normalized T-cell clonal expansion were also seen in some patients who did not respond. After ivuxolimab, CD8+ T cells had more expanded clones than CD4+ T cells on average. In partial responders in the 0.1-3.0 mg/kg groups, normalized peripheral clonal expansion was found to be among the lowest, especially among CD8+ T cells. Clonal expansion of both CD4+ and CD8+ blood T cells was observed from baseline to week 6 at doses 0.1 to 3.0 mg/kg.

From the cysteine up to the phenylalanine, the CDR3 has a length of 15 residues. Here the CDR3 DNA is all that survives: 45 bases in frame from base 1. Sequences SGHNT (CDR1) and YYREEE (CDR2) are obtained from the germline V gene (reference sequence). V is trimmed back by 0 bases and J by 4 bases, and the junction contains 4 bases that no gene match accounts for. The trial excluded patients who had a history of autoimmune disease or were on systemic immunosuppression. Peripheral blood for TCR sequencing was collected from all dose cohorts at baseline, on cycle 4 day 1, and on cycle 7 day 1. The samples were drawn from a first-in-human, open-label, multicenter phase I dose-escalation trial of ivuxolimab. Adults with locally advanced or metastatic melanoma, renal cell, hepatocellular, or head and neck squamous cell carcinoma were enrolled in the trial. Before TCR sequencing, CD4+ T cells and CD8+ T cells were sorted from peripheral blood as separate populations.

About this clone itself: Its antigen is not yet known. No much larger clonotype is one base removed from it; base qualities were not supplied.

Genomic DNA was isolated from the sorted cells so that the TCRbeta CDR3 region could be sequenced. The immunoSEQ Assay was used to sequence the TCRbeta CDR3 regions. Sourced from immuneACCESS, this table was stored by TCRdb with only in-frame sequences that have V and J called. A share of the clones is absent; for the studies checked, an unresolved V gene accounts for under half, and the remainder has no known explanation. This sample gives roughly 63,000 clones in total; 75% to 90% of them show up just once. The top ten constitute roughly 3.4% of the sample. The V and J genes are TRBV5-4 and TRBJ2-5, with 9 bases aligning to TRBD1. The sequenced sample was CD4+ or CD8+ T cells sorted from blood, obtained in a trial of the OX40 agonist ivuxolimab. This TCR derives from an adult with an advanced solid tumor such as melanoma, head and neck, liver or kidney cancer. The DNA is TGTGCCAGCAGCTTGGTAACAGGGGGCATAGAGACCCAGTACTTC. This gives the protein CASSLVTGGIETQYF.